There are a few counts of the clone carrying this TCR beta chain. This specimen belongs to a study of T-cell memory formation after mild COVID-19. From the 5' RACE reads, TCRdb called clonotypes with MiXCR, one entry per CDR3 protein. Of under 700,000 distinct CDR3 sequences in the sample, just over 20% were seen once. The CDR3 runs 12 residues. The V and J ends lost 3 bases and 9 bases respectively, with 9 bases between them. Germline loops: CDR1 SNHLY, CDR2 FYNNEI. The chain carries TRBV2 and TRBJ2-1; no firm D call. Sequencing input: PBMCs or a T cell subset sorted from them (not recorded which). This TCR was sampled from an adult woman who had mild COVID-19 (a few samples of this study predate the infection). Cell type and time point are not known. The CDR3 loop reads CASSDLRSEQFF. CDR3 sequence (DNA): TGTGCCAGCAGTGACCTTAGGAGTGAGCAGTTCTTC.